This T cell receptor (beta chain) originates from a study of beta chain features in type 1 diabetes. Expressed TCRB transcripts were sequenced, since all the RNA that had been isolated was reverse transcribed. Some clones are missing from TCRdb's copy, which holds only in-frame ones; the method was immunoSEQ multiplex PCR. The table has hundreds of thousands of clones, about 17% seen once. Study-wide results and caveats: Any HLA-type effect on TCRB rearrangement remained unresolved here.

This clone was seen a few times. Antigen specificity is unknown. This CDR3 contains 15 residues. Germline lookup yields CDR1 LGHNA and CDR2 YNFKEQ. V lost 0 bases and J lost 0, with 8 bases in between. Specimen: naive CD4+ T cells from blood. This TCR came from a young woman in good health. The chain combines TRBV4-2 with TRBJ1-2, with no clear D. The CDR3 here is CASSQDLQTNYGYTF. The CDR3, as DNA: TGTGCCAGCAGCCAAGATTTACAGACTAACTATGGCTACACCTTC.